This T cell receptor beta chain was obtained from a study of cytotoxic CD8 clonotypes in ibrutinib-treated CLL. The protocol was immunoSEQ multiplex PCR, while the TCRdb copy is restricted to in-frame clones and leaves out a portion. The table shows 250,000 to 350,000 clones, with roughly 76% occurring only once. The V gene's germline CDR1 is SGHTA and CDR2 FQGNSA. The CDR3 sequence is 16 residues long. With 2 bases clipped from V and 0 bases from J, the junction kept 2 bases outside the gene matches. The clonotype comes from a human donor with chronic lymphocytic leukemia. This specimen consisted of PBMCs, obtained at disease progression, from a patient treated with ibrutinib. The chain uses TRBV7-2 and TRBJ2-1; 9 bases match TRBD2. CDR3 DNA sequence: TGTGCCAGCAGCTTAAGTAGCGGGAGCTCCTACAATGAGCAGTTCTTC. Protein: CASSLSSGSSYNEQFF.